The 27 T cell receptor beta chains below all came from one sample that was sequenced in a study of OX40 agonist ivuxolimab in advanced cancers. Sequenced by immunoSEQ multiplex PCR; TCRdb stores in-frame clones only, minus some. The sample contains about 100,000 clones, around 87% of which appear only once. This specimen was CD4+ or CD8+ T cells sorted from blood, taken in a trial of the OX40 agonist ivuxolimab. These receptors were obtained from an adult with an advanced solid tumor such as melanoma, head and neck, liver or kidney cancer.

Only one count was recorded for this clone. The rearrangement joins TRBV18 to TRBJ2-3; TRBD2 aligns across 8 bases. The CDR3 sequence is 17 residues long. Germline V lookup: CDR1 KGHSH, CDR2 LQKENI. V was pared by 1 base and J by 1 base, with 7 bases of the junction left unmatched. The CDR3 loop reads CASSPLHSGARTDTQYF. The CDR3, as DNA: TGTGCCAGCTCACCACTACATAGCGGGGCCCGCACAGATACGCAGTATTTT.

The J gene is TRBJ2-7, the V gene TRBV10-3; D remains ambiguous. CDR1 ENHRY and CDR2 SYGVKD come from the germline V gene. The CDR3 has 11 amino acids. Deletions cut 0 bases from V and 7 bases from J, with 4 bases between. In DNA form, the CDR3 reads TGTGCCATCAGTGAGTCAGGGGAGCAGTACTTC. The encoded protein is CAISESGEQYF.

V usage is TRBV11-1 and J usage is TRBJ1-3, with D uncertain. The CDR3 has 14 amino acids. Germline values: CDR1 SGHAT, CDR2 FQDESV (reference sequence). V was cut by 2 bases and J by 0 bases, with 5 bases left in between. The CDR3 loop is CASSLSLSGNTIYF. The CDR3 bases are TGTGCCAGCAGCTTAAGCCTCTCTGGAAACACCATATATTTT.

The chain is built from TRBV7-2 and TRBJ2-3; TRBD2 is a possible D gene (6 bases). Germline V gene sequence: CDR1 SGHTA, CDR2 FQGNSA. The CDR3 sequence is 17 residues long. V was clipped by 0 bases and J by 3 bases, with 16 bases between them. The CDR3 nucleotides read TGTGCCAGCAGCTTAGCGCTTTATAGAGGAGGGACAGATACGCAGTATTTT. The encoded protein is CASSLALYRGGTDTQYF. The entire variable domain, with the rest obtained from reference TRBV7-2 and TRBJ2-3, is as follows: GAGVSQSPSNKVTEKGKDVELRCDPISGHTALYWYRQSLGQGLEFLIYFQGNSAPDKSGLPSDRFSAERTGGSVSTLTIQRTQQEDSAVYLCASSLALYRGGTDTQYFGPGTRLTVL.

CDR3 bases: TGTGCCAGCAGCTTATCAGTCCAAGAGACCCAGTACTTC. It codes for CASSLSVQETQYF. The rearrangement links TRBV11-2 to TRBJ2-5, with unresolved D. From germline, CDR1 is SGHAT and CDR2 FQNNGV. CDR3 length: 13 residues. Trimming removed 2 bases at V and 1 base at J, with 5 bases between.

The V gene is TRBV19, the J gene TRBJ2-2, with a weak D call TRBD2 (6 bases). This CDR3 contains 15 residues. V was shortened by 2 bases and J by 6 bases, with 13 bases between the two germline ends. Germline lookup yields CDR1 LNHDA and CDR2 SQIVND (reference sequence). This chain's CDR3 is CASSIRGGISGELFF. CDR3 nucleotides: TGTGCCAGTAGTATAAGAGGAGGGATCTCCGGGGAGCTGTTTTTT.

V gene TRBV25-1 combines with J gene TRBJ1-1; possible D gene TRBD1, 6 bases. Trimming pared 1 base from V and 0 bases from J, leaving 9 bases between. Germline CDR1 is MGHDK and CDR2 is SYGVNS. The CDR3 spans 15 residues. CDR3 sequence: CASSELGTMNTEAFF. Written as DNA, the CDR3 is TGTGCCAGCAGTGAATTGGGGACAATGAACACTGAAGCTTTCTTT.

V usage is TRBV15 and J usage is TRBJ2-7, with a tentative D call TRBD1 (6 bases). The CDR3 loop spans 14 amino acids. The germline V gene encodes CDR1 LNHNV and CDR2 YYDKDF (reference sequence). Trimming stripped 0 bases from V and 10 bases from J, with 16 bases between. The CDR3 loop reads CATSRDPRGTDQYF. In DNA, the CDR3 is TGTGCCACCAGCAGAGACCCAAGGGGGACGGATCAGTACTTC.

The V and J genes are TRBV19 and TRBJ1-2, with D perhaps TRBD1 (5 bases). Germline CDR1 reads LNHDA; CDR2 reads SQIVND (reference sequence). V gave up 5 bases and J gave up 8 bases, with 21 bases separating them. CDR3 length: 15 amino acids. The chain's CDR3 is CASSAFPRVEGGYTF. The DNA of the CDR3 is TGTGCCAGTAGTGCCTTCCCCAGGGTAGAGGGAGGCTACACCTTC.

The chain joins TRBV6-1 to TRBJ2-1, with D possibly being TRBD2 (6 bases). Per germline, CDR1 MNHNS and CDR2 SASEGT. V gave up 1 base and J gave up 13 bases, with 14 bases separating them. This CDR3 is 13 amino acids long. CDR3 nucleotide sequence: TGTGCCAGCAGTGAAGGGACTACCCTCCTTCAGTTCTTC. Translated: CASSEGTTLLQFF.

The CDR3 reads CASSPYGGRNNEQFF. The CDR3 nucleotides read TGTGCCAGCAGCCCATACGGTGGAAGGAACAATGAGCAGTTCTTC. The chain is built from TRBV7-9 and TRBJ2-1; D is unresolved. There are 15 residues in the CDR3. Germline V gene sequence: CDR1 SEHNR, CDR2 FQNEAQ (reference sequence). V was cut by 5 bases and J by 5 bases, with 16 bases left in between.

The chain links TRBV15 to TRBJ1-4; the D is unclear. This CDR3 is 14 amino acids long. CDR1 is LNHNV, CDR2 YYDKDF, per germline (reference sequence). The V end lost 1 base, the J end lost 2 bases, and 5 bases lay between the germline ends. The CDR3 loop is CATSRAGTNEKLFF. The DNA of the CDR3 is TGTGCCACCAGCAGAGCGGGGACTAATGAAAAACTGTTTTTT.

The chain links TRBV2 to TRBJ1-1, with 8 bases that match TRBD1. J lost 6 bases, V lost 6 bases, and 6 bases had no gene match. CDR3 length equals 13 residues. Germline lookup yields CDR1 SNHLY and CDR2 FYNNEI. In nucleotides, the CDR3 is TGTGCCAGCAGACAGGGGGTAGTGGCTGAAGCTTTCTTT. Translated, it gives CASRQGVVAEAFF.

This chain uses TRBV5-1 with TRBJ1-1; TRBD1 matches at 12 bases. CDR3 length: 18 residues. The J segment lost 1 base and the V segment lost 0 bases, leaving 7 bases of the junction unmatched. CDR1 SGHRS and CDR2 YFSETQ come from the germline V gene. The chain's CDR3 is CASSLALGGQGANTEAFF. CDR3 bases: TGCGCCAGCAGCTTGGCGTTGGGGGGACAGGGGGCGAACACTGAAGCTTTCTTT.

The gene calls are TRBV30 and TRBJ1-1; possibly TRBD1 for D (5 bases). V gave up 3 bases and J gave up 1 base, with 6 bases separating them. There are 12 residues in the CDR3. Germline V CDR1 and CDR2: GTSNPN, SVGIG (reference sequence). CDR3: CAWSGQNTEAFF. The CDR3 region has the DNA TGTGCCTGGAGCGGACAGAACACTGAAGCTTTCTTT.

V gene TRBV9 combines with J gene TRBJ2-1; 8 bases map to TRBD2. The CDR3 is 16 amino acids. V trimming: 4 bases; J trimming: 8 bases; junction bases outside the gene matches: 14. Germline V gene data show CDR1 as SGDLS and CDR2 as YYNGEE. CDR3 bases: TGTGCCAGCAGCTCAACCGGGACTAGGAACGAGGATGAGCAGTTCTTC. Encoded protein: CASSSTGTRNEDEQFF.

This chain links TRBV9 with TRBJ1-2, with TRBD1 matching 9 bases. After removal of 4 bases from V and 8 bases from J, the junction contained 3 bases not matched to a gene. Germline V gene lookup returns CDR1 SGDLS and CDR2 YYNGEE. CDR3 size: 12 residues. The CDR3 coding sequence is TGTGCCAGCAGCCGGACAGGGGTCGGCTACACCTTC. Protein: CASSRTGVGYTF.

Written as DNA, the CDR3 is TGTGCCAGCAGCTTAGCGCAAGGATCGGTGACCCAGTACTTC. Protein sequence: CASSLAQGSVTQYF. The J gene is TRBJ2-5, the V gene TRBV7-5. TRBV7-5 is termed a pseudogene. The CDR3 is 14 amino acids.

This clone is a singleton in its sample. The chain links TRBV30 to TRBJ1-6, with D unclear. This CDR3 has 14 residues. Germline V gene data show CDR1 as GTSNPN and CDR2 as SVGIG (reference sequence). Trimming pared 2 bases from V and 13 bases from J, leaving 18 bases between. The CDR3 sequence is CAWSPTTRARPLHF. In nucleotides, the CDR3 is TGTGCCTGGAGTCCCACAACCCGGGCCCGTCCCCTCCACTTT. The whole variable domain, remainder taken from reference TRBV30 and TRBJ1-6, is SQTIHQWPATLVQPVGSPLSLECTVEGTSNPNLYWYRQAAGRGLQLLFYSVGIGQISSEVPQNLSASRPQDRQFILSSKKLLLSDSGFYLCAWSPTTRARPLHFGNGTRLTVT.

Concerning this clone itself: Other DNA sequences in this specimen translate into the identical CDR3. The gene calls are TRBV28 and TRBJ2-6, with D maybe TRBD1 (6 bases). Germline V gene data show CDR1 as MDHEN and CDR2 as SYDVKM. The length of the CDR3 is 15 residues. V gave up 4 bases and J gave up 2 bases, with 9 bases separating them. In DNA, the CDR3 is TGTGCCAGCAGTTCACAGGGTACTGGGGCCAACGTCCTGACTTTC. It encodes CASSSQGTGANVLTF.

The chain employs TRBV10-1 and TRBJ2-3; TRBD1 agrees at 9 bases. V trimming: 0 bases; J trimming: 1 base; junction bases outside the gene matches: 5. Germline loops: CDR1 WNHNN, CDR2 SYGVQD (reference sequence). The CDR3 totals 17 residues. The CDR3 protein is CASSESGTGKGTDTQYF. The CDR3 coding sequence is TGCGCCAGCAGTGAGTCGGGGACAGGGAAGGGCACAGATACGCAGTATTTT.

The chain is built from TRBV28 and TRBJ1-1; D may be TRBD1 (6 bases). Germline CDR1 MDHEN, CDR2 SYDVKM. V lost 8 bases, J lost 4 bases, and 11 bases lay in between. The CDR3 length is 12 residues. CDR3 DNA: TGTGCCAGCGCCCAGGGGATCACTGAAGCTTTCTTT. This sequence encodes CASAQGITEAFF.

This CDR3 reads CASSLVGSTGELFF. As DNA, the CDR3 is TGCGCCAGCAGCTTGGTTGGGTCCACCGGGGAGCTGTTTTTT. The chain carries TRBV5-1 and TRBJ2-2; D remains ambiguous. Trimming took off 0 bases at V and 4 bases at J, with 7 bases between the two ends. Germline assignment: CDR1 SGHRS and CDR2 YFSETQ. CDR3 size: 14 residues.

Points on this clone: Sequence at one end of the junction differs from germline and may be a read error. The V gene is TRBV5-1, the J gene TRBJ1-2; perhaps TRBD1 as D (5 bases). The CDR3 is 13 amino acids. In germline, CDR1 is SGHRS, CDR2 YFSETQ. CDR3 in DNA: TGCGCCAGCAGCCTGAGCTTAGGAGAGACAGCCAACTTC. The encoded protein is CASSLSLGETANF.

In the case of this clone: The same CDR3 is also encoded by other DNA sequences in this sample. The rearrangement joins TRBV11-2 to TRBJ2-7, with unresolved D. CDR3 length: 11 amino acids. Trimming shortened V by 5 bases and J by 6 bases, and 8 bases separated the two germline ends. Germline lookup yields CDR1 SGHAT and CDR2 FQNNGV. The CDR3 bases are TGTGCCAGCAGCCTTGGCCGCGAGCAGTACTTC. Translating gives CASSLGREQYF.

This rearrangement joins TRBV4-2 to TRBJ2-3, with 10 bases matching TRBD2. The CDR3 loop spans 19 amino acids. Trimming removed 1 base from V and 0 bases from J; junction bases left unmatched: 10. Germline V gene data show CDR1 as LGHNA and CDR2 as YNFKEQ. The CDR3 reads CASSQGTSGESTSTDTQYF. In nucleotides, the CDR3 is TGTGCCAGCAGCCAAGGGACTAGCGGCGAGTCCACTAGCACAGATACGCAGTATTTT.

For the CDR3, the DNA is TGCGCCAGCAGCTTGGGTTCCGGGACAATGAGAAACTATGGCTACACCTTC. It codes for CASSLGSGTMRNYGYTF. This rearrangement joins TRBV5-1 to TRBJ1-2, with a possible D match to TRBD1 (6 bases). Per the germline V gene, CDR1 is SGHRS and CDR2 is YFSETQ. V was clipped by 0 bases and J by 2 bases, with 17 bases between them. There are 17 residues in the CDR3.